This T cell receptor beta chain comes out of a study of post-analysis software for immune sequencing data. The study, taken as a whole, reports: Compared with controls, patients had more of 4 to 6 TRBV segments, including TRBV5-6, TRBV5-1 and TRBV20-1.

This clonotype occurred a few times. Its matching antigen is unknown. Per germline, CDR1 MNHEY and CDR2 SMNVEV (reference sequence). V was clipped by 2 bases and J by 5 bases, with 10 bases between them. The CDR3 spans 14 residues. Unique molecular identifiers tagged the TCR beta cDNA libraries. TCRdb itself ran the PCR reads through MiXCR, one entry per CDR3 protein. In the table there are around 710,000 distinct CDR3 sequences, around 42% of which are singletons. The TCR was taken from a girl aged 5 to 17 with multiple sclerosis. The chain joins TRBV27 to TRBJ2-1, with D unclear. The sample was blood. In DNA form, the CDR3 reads TGTGCCAGCAGTTTAGTTAGGTCAGACAATGAGCAGTTCTTC. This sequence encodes CASSLVRSDNEQFF.